This T cell receptor beta chain was recorded in a study of T cell changes during pregnancy in multiple sclerosis. The CDR3 is made up of 11 amino acids. Trimming pared 6 bases from V and 9 bases from J, leaving 11 bases between. From germline, CDR1 is MNHNS and CDR2 SASEGT. The assay was immunoSEQ multiplex PCR, and TCRdb's table has in-frame clones only and misses some. The sample contains around 78,000 clones, about nine tenths of which appear only once. This receptor was taken from a female donor in good health, enrolled as a control in a pregnancy study. This sequence joins TRBV6-1 and TRBJ2-5; D ambiguous. Here the sequenced sample was peripheral blood, taken in the third trimester of pregnancy. CDR3 nucleotides: TGTGCCAGCAGCCATCCTAGGTCCCAGTACTTC. Encoded protein: CASSHPRSQYF.